This record concerns one T cell receptor (beta chain) sequence. Under the authors' procedure: Estimates of nucleated cell counts were drawn from the amplification of reference gene primers. Sequencing was performed with immunoSEQ multiplex PCR; in TCRdb, only in-frame clones are kept and a portion is missing. V, J and clone size are those of that table, while D and trimming were read from the DNA. In the table there are around 170,000 clones, more than 85% of which are singletons. This sample is part of a study of blood T cell repertoires in COVID-19. CDR1 SGHVS and CDR2 FNYEAQ come from the germline V gene. The V segment lost 5 bases and the J segment 4 bases; nucleotides outside the gene matches: 5. CDR3 length equals 15 residues.

The TCR was taken from a man aged 45-65 years with acute or convalescent COVID-19. What was sequenced was peripheral blood. The chain combines TRBV7-6 with TRBJ2-2, with 9 bases lining up with TRBD1. The CDR3 bases are TGTGCCAGCAGCCAACGACAGGGGGGCACCGGGGAGCTGTTTTTT. It is translated as CASSQRQGGTGELFF.